Described below is a single T cell receptor (beta chain) sequence and its context. These data come from a study of CD8 T cells in Susac syndrome. RNA totalling about 0.45 to 1 ug underwent reverse transcription with random hexamers. TCRdb passed the immunoSEQ multiplex PCR reads through MiXCR, listing each CDR3 protein once. The sample shows about 140,000 distinct CDR3 sequences, nearly 95% of them seen only once. The CDR3 runs 12 residues. V gave up 2 bases and J gave up 5 bases, with 4 bases separating them. Germline CDR1 is SEHNR and CDR2 is FQNEAQ (reference sequence). From blood CD8+ and CD4+ T cells, the TCR beta chain was sequenced. Healthy donors acted as controls, with matching for age and sex. TEMRA cells were FACS-enriched and CD8+ and CD4+ T cells negatively isolated.

The sequence was obtained from a human donor in good health. The chain joins TRBV7-9 to TRBJ2-1; unclear D gene. Sequences were obtained from CD8+ T cells from PBMCs. The CDR3 loop reads CASSLLNNEQFF. The CDR3 nucleotides are TGTGCCAGCAGCTTATTGAACAATGAGCAGTTCTTC.